This T cell receptor (beta chain) was identified during a study of regulatory T cells in long-lasting Graves disease. General observations from the study: Persistent patients shared 2,500 to 3,000 public clonotypes among themselves. Newly diagnosed patients shared fewer, at more than 850.

Construction of TCR beta libraries relied on iRepertoire HTBI primers and on Arm-PCR targeting CDR3 regions. Each CDR3 protein gets one entry after TCRdb re-called the multiplex PCR reads with MiXCR. The sample carries 500,000 or so distinct CDR3 sequences, 12% to 15% recorded once. Only a few counts were recorded for this clonotype. Antigen: not known. Documented time point: newly diagnosed GD, antithyroid drugs for less than 3 months. Isolated PBMC RNA provided the starting material for the TCR library. The sample was also reused in another study, on T cells in Graves' hyperthyroidism and ophthalmopathy. This second report adds: The study excluded patients with uncontrolled infection, other autoimmune disease, pregnancy or lactation.

The TCR originated in a woman aged 45-65 years with Graves disease. The sample consisted of peripheral blood mononuclear cells (PBMCs), taken at new diagnosis, from a patient treated with antithyroid drugs.

The CDR3 sequence: CASSLAVLAGDYEQYF. DNA for the CDR3: TGTGCCAGCAGCTTGGCCGTACTGGCGGGAGACTACGAGCAGTACTTC. The gene calls are TRBV5-6 and TRBJ2-7; 7 positions match TRBD2. The junction had 9 bases not matched to a gene; V was cut back by 0 bases and J by 3 bases. CDR3 length: 16 amino acids. Germline lookup yields CDR1 SGHDT and CDR2 YYEEEE.